In this sample, the clone carrying this T cell receptor beta chain turned up many times. Its cognate antigen is unknown. This CDR3 comprises 14 residues. V was trimmed by 3 bases and J by 0 bases, leaving 9 bases between them. Germline V gives CDR1 MGHRA, CDR2 YSYEKL. The data derive from a study of CD8 T cells in ankylosing spondylitis. It was by quantitative 5'-RACE with molecular barcodes that TCR beta libraries were made. One entry per CDR3 protein, called by TCRdb with MiXCR from the 5' RACE reads. The table records under 950,000 distinct CDR3 sequences, around 19% of them present only once. General study findings and limits: Prior literature has documented some motif variants in synovial fluid and blood from reactive arthritis. The authors reported significant enrichment of disease-linked clones in matched ankylosing spondylitis synovial fluid. Researchers report that disease-linked clones proved CD8+ and relatively rare in peripheral blood. A TCR beta motif of roughly eight highly homologous variants appeared characteristic of ankylosing spondylitis blood.

The chain has TRBV4-1 and TRBJ2-7; D could derive from TRBD1 or TRBD2 (5 bases each). The TCR was taken from a male donor with ankylosing spondylitis. The sample was blood, either unsorted or a sorted T cell fraction (not recorded which). The CDR3, as DNA: TGCGCCAGCAGCCAGGGGACCCTCTCCTACGAGCAGTACTTC. The encoded protein is CASSQGTLSYEQYF.